Each of the 8 T cell receptor beta chains below was sequenced from the same sample in a study of spatial heterogeneity in lung cancer. Study results and limitations: How many expanded intratumoral alpha and beta TCRs were present tracked the tumor mutation count, which was a count of nonsynonymous mutations.

Which antigens these TCRs recognize remains unknown. A single record per CDR3 protein comes from TCRdb applying MiXCR to the 5' RACE reads. This sample has 5,000 to 6,000 distinct CDR3 sequences, with roughly 7% found just once. The time point is: sample taken at primary tumor resection. The sequencing here drew on lung tumor tissue, taken at surgery. The receptors were sampled from a male donor with early-stage non-small cell lung cancer.

This clonotype was seen repeatedly, ten times or more. The CDR3 loop is CSAVDGRYGYTF. The CDR3 DNA reads as TGCAGTGCTGTTGACGGACGCTATGGCTACACCTTC. The rearrangement uses TRBV20-1 and TRBJ1-2; D not certain. Germline loops: CDR1 DFQATT, CDR2 SNEGSKA (reference sequence). The V and J ends lost 5 bases and 4 bases respectively, with 11 bases between them. The CDR3 loop spans 12 amino acids.

In its sample, this clonotype was seen many times. The V and J genes are TRBV18 and TRBJ2-1, with a weak D call TRBD2 (5 bases). Trimming shortened V by 5 bases and J by 2 bases, and 13 bases separated the two germline ends. The V gene's germline CDR1 is KGHSH and CDR2 LQKENI. The CDR3 length is 15 residues. The CDR3 sequence is CASSNEGRAYNEQFF. CDR3 nucleotides: TGTGCCAGCTCAAACGAGGGTCGGGCCTACAATGAGCAGTTCTTC.

This clonotype rates as medium-sized. The genes are TRBV5-1 and TRBJ1-2, with 8 bases fitting TRBD1. The CDR3 extends over 16 amino acids. Trimming cost V 0 bases and J 2 bases; bases outside gene matches: 6. Germline CDR1 is SGHRS and CDR2 is YFSETQ. In nucleotides, the CDR3 is TGCGCCAGCAGCTTGGGTGCCGGGACAGGAAACTATGGCTACACCTTC. Amino acid sequence: CASSLGAGTGNYGYTF.

This clonotype is medium-sized by share. The chain links TRBV10-3 to TRBJ2-2; a weak D match, TRBD1 (6 bases). The germline V and J ends were trimmed by 8 bases and 6 bases, with 10 bases remaining between them. CDR3 length: 12 residues. Germline V gene lookup returns CDR1 ENHRY and CDR2 SYGVKD. The CDR3 DNA reads as TGTGCCATCCCGGGGACATCCGGGGAGCTGTTTTTT. The encoded protein is CAIPGTSGELFF.

This clonotype has at least ten counts. V usage is TRBV27 and J usage is TRBJ2-5; D is ambiguous. CDR3 length: 11 residues. The V gene's germline CDR1 is MNHEY and CDR2 SMNVEV (reference sequence). With 2 bases removed from V and 4 bases from J, the gap between germline ends came to 2 bases. The DNA of the CDR3 is TGTGCCAGCAGTTTAGGAGAGACCCAGTACTTC. It encodes CASSLGETQYF.

The V call is TRBV10-3, the J call TRBJ2-5; tentative D call: TRBD2 (6 bases). Germline V gene lookup returns CDR1 ENHRY and CDR2 SYGVKD. The CDR3 has 15 amino acids. V was trimmed by 4 bases and J by 5 bases, leaving 17 bases between them. The CDR3 DNA follows: TGTGCCATCAGTGTTGGCAGGGACTTGGTGGAGACCCAGTACTTC. As protein: CAISVGRDLVETQYF.

This sequence joins TRBV6-2 or TRBV6-3 and TRBJ1-6; tentative D call: TRBD1 (6 bases). V was clipped by 5 bases and J by 3 bases, with 8 bases between them. The length of the CDR3 is 14 residues. Germline V lookup: CDR1 MNHEY, CDR2 SVGEGT. This CDR3 reads CASSPGHYNSPLHF. Here the CDR3 DNA reads TGTGCCAGCAGTCCGGGACACTATAATTCACCCCTCCACTTT.

A few counts support this clonotype. The J gene is TRBJ2-5, the V gene TRBV5-6, with D possibly being TRBD2 (5 bases). Trimming removed 1 base at V and 3 bases at J, with 13 bases between. Germline assignment: CDR1 SGHDT and CDR2 YYEEEE. CDR3 length: 15 residues. The CDR3, as DNA: TGTGCCAGCAGCTTGAGCAGGCAGCGGAAAGAGACCCAGTACTTC. This codes for CASSLSRQRKETQYF.